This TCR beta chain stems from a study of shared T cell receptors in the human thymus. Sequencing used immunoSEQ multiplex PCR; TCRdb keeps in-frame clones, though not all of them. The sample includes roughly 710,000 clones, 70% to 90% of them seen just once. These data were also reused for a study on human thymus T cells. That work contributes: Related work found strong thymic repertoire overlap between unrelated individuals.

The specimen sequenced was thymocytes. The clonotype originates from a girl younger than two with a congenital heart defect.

CDR3 residues: CASSLDRYYGYTF. In nucleotides, the CDR3 is TGTGCCAGCAGCCTTGACAGGTACTATGGCTACACCTTC. The chain combines TRBV5-6 with TRBJ1-2; a weak D match, TRBD1 (6 bases). Germline values: CDR1 SGHDT, CDR2 YYEEEE. This CDR3 is built from 13 residues. The V and J ends lost 4 bases and 3 bases respectively, with 10 bases between them.